These T cell receptor beta chains were read from a single sample in a study of cytomegalovirus exposure and HLA in healthy donors. Repertoires were generated with immunoSEQ multiplex PCR, while TCRdb's copy carries only in-frame clones and drops some. The table includes more than 95,000 clones, 70% to 80% detected once. The sequenced material came from PBMCs. These receptors were obtained from a middle-aged man in good health and CMV-seronegative. CDR3s include the opening cysteine and the closing phenylalanine or tryptophan. The order of the fields is clone size, J gene, D gene, V gene, CDR3 protein, CDR3 DNA. A D gene is named only where the DNA matches it firmly. Size is omitted from some rows. Given values are once, few, many or a class for expanded clones.

NA TRBJ1-1 TRBD1 TRBV11-3 CASTQGGNTEAFF TGTGCCAGCACCCAGGGGGGTAACACTGAAGCTTTCTTT
NA TRBJ2-3 NA TRBV11-3 CASSPGQNTDTQYF TGTGCCAGCAGCCCAGGACAGAACACAGATACGCAGTATTTT
NA TRBJ1-1 NA TRBV7-9 CASSPNEVGAFF TGTGCCAGCAGCCCTAATGAGGTAGGAGCTTTCTTT
NA TRBJ2-5 NA TRBV6-1 CASSIWTASQETQYF TGTGCCAGCAGCATATGGACAGCGAGCCAAGAGACCCAGTACTTC
NA TRBJ1-2 NA TRBV19 CASSMRASYGYTF TGTGCCAGTTCCATGCGAGCGTCCTATGGCTACACCTTC
NA TRBJ2-1 NA TRBV27 CASSEQGVYYNEQFF TGTGCCAGCAGTGAACAGGGAGTTTACTACAATGAGCAGTTCTTC
few TRBJ2-1 NA TRBV28 CASSYPPWGDNEQFF TGTGCCAGCAGCTACCCCCCCTGGGGCGACAATGAGCAGTTCTTC
NA TRBJ2-2 NA TRBV9 CASSVSVRQLNTGELFF TGTGCCAGCAGCGTCTCGGTTAGACAGCTGAACACCGGGGAGCTGTTTTTT
NA TRBJ2-2 NA TRBV6-5 CASSYRSTGELFF TGTGCCAGCAGTTACCGTAGCACCGGGGAGCTGTTTTTT
once TRBJ2-7 NA TRBV29-1 CSVGQAPLF TGCAGCGTTGGGCAGGCCCCTCTCTTC
NA TRBJ1-1 NA TRBV6-1 CASSEGSLPTEAFF TGTGCCAGCAGTGAAGGTAGCTTACCAACTGAAGCTTTCTTT
once TRBJ1-2 TRBD1 TRBV9 CASSVSRDSYGYTF TGTGCCAGCAGCGTTTCCCGGGACAGCTATGGCTACACCTTC
few TRBJ1-2 TRBD1 TRBV9 CASSAVGQAGGYTF TGTGCCAGCAGCGCCGTGGGACAGGCAGGGGGCTACACCTTC
once TRBJ2-1 NA TRBV7-2 CASSLVWSSYNEQFF TGTGCCAGCAGCTTAGTCTGGAGCTCCTACAATGAGCAGTTCTTC
once TRBJ2-7 TRBD2 TRBV27 CASSLEAGASYEQYF TGTGCCAGCAGTTTGGAAGCGGGGGCCTCCTACGAGCAGTACTTC
NA TRBJ2-1 NA TRBV19 CASSRTSNSDEQFF TGTGCCAGTAGTAGAACTAGCAATTCGGATGAGCAGTTCTTC
few TRBJ2-2 TRBD1 TRBV7-3 CASSLRRDRGGGELFF TGTGCCAGCAGCTTAAGGAGGGACAGGGGAGGCGGGGAGCTGTTTTTT
NA TRBJ1-4 NA TRBV13 CASSARTVEKLFF TGTGCCAGCAGTGCCCGGACAGTCGAAAAACTGTTTTTT
NA TRBJ2-4 TRBD1 TRBV9 CASSPWKLRDRGPVWENIQYF TGTGCCAGCAGCCCGTGGAAACTCCGGGACAGGGGGCCCGTTTGGGAAAACATTCAGTACTTC
once TRBJ2-1 TRBD2 TRBV5-6 CASSMKHSGIVDEQFF TGTGCCAGCAGCATGAAGCATAGCGGGATAGTCGATGAGCAGTTCTTC
NA TRBJ2-2 TRBD1 TRBV6-5 CASSSGGAGTGELFF TGTGCCAGCAGTTCAGGGGGCGCTGGCACCGGGGAGCTGTTTTTT
NA TRBJ2-5 TRBD1 TRBV7-6 CASSKGQTYQETQYF TGTGCCAGCAGCAAGGGACAGACCTACCAAGAGACCCAGTACTTC
NA TRBJ1-5 NA TRBV28 CASKGQSNQPQHF TGTGCCAGTAAGGGACAATCGAATCAGCCCCAGCATTTT
NA TRBJ1-2 NA TRBV13 CASSLAQGPAYGYTF TGTGCCAGCAGCTTGGCGCAGGGGCCGGCCTATGGCTACACCTTC
NA TRBJ1-1 TRBD1 TRBV11-2 CASSLTGGAAEAFF TGTGCCAGCAGTTTAACAGGGGGCGCGGCTGAAGCTTTCTTT
NA TRBJ2-5 TRBD1 TRBV5-1 CASSFRQGELQETQYF TGCGCCAGCAGCTTTCGACAGGGAGAATTGCAAGAGACCCAGTACTTC
few TRBJ1-3 NA TRBV4-1 CASSQYENPRNTIYF TGCGCCAGCAGCCAATACGAGAATCCGCGAAACACCATATATTTT
NA TRBJ2-4 TRBD1 TRBV27 CASSLLGTGGEAKNIQYF TGTGCCAGCAGTTTACTGGGGACAGGGGGTGAGGCCAAAAACATTCAGTACTTC
NA TRBJ2-2 NA TRBV7-2 CASSQTGDLNTGELFF TGTGCCAGCAGCCAAACAGGGGACTTGAACACCGGGGAGCTGTTTTTT